The entry below describes one T cell receptor beta chain. TCRdb re-derived calls from the RT-PCR reads in MiXCR, one entry per CDR3 protein. The sample has around 850,000 distinct CDR3 sequences; around 18% are singletons. This entry comes from a study of response to subunit inactivated influenza vaccine. With V trimmed by 1 base and J by 2 bases, 11 bases remained unmatched. CDR3 size: 17 residues. Germline CDR1 reads DFQATT; CDR2 reads SNEGSKA (reference sequence). The genes are TRBV20-1 and TRBJ2-3, with 8 bases lining up with TRBD1. The material was PBMCs from blood, obtained 5 days after vaccination. The TCR was taken from a man aged 50-59 years who received an inactivated influenza vaccine. The chain's CDR3 is CSARGPGQGVDTDTQYF. CDR3 sequence (DNA): TGCAGTGCTAGAGGCCCCGGACAGGGCGTAGACACAGATACGCAGTATTTT.